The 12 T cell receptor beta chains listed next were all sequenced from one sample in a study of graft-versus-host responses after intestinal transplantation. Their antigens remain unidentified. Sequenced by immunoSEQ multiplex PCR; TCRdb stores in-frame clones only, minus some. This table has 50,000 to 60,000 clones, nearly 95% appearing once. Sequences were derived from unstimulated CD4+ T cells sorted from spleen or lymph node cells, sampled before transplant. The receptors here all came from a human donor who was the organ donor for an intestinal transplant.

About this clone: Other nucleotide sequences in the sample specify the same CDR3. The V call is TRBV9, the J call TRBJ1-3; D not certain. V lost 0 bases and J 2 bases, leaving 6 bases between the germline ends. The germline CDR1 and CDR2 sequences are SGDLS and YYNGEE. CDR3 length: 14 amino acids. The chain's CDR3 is CASSVAGTGNTIYF. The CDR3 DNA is TGTGCCAGCAGCGTAGCGGGAACTGGAAACACCATATATTTT.

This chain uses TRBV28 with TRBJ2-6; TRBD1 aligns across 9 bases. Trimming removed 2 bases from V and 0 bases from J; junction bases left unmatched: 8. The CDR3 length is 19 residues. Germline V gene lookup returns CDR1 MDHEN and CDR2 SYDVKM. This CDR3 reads CASSLNWGTGHSGANVLTF. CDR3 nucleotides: TGTGCCAGCAGTTTAAATTGGGGGACAGGGCACTCTGGGGCCAACGTCCTGACTTTC. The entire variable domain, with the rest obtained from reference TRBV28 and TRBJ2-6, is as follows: DVKVTQSSRYLVKRTGEKVFLECVQDMDHENMFWYRQDPGLGLRLIYFSYDVKMKEKGDIPEGYSVSREKKERFSLILESASTNQTSMYLCASSLNWGTGHSGANVLTFGAGSRLTVL.

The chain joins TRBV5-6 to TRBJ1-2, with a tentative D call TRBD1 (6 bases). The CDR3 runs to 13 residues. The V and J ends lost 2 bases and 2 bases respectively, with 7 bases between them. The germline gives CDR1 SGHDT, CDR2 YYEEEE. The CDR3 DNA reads TGTGCCAGCAGCTTCGGGACAAACTATGGCTACACCTTC. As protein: CASSFGTNYGYTF. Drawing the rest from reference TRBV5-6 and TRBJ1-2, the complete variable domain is DAGVTQSPTHLIKTRGQQVTLRCSPKSGHDTVSWYQQALGQGPQFIFQYYEEEERQRGNFPDRFSGHQFPNYSSELNVNALLLGDSALYLCASSFGTNYGYTFGSGTRLTVV.

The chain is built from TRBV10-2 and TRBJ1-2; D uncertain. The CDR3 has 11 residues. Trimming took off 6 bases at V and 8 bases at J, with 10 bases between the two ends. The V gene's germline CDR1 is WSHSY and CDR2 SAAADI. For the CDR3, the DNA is TGCGCCAGCAGAACTACAAGGGGCTACACCTTC. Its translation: CASRTTRGYTF.

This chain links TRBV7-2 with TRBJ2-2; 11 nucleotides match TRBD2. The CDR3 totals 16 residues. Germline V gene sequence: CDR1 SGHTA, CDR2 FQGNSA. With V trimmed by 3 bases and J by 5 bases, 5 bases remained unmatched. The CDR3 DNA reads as TGTGCCAGCAGCTTGACTAGCGGGACAATGACCGGGGAGCTGTTTTTT. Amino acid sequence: CASSLTSGTMTGELFF.

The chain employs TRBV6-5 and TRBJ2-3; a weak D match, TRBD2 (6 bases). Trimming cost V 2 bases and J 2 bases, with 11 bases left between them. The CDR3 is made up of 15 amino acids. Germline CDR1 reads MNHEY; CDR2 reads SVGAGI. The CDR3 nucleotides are TGTGCCAGCAGTTACGATAGCGGAGCCACAGATACGCAGTATTTT. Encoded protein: CASSYDSGATDTQYF.

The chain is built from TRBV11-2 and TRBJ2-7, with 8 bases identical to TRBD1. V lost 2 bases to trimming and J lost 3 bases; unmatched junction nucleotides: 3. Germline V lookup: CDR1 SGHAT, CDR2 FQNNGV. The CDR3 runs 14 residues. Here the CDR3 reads CASSLLDRVYEQYF. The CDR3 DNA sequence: TGTGCCAGCAGCTTACTGGACAGGGTCTACGAGCAGTACTTC.

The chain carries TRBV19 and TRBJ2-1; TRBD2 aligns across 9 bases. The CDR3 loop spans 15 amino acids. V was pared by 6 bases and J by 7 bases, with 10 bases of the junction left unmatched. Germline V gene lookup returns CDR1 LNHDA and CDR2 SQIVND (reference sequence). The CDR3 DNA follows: TGTGCCAGTAGGACGCGGGAGGGCCGGGGGAATGAGCAGTTCTTC. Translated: CASRTREGRGNEQFF.

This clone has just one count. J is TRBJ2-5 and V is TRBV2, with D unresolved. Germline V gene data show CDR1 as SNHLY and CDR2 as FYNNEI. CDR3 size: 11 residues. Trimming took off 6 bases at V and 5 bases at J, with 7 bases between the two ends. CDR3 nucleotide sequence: TGTGCCAGCAGCCTGCGGGAGACCCAGTACTTC. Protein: CASSLRETQYF.

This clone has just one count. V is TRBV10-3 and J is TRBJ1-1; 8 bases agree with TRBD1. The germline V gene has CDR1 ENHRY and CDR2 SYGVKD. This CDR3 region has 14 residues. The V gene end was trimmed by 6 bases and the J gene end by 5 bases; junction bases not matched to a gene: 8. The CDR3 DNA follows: TGTGCCATCAGGAAGACAGGGGCAAAAACTGAAGCTTTCTTT. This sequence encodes CAIRKTGAKTEAFF.

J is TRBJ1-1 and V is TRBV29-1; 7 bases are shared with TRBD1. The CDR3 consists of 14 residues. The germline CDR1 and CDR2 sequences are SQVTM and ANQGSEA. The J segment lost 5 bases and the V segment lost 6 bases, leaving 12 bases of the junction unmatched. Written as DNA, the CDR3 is TGCAGCGTCCTCACAACAGGGGAAACAACTGAAGCTTTCTTT. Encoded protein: CSVLTTGETTEAFF.

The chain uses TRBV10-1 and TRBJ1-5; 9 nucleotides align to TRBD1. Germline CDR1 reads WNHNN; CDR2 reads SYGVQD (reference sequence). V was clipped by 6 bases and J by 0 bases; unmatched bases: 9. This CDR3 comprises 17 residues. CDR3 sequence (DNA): TGCGCCAGCAGAATGGGGACAGGGAGTAGTAGCAATCAGCCCCAGCATTTT. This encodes CASRMGTGSSSNQPQHF.